The text below deals with one T cell receptor (beta chain). Its target is not known. This sample stems from a study of CD4 T cells in relation to SARS-CoV-2 and coronaviruses. Across the whole study: Negative control cultures got HIV-1 Nef peptides or no peptide.

CD4+ T cells from unexposed donors were obtained before the COVID-19 pandemic (2011-2018). The cells were cultured for 10 days before CD4+ T cells were isolated. TCRdb's table, derived via immunoSEQ multiplex PCR, lists solely in-frame clones and lacks some. The sample yields 20,000 to 25,000 clones, about 71% seen once. This CDR3 region has 12 residues. V shed 5 bases and J shed 1 base, with 4 bases lying between them. CDR1 and CDR2 from the germline V gene are SGHTA and FQGNSA. The sample taken for sequencing was CD4+ T cells from PBMCs, cultured in vitro. The chain employs TRBV7-2 and TRBJ2-3; D is undetermined. This clonotype was sampled from a human donor in good health. The CDR3 coding sequence is TGTGCCAGCAGCCCCCGCACAGATACGCAGTATTTT. This translates into CASSPRTDTQYF.